This note documents a single T cell receptor (beta chain) sequence. The data were obtained in a study of OX40 agonist ivuxolimab in advanced cancers. Germline CDR1 is MNHEY and CDR2 is SVGAGI. Trimming removed 6 bases at V and 5 bases at J, with 13 bases between. The CDR3 totals 13 residues. Using immunoSEQ multiplex PCR, the repertoire was profiled, and TCRdb retains in-frame clones only, with some absent. The sample has fewer than 55,000 clones; about nine tenths are singletons. V gene TRBV6-5 combines with J gene TRBJ1-1; D call uncertain. This clonotype was sampled from an adult with an advanced solid tumor such as melanoma, head and neck, liver or kidney cancer. This material consisted of CD4+ or CD8+ T cells sorted from blood, taken in a trial of the OX40 agonist ivuxolimab. For the CDR3, the DNA is TGTGCCAGCAGGAGGGAAATTGGGACTGAAGCTTTCTTT. This codes for CASRREIGTEAFF.